Listed here are 27 T cell receptor beta chains from one sample, sequenced in a study of regulatory T cells in long-lasting Graves disease (dated by TCRdb to the early 2020s). The library was generated by multiplex PCR. Sequencing took place on an Illumina HiSeq 4000. CDR3 regions were amplified by Arm-PCR with iRepertoire HTBI primers to construct TCR beta libraries. Using fastp at Q25 and MiXCR, TCRdb reprocessed the public reads and kept productive beta chains. Here each entry gathers all rows of one CDR3 protein and keeps the most common genes and DNA. Across this sample there are more than 450,000 distinct CDR3 sequences, with more than 10% seen only once. The top ten hold roughly 8.2% of the sample. In the paper's terms, the time point label means: newly diagnosed GD, antithyroid drugs for less than 3 months. For both TCR sequencing and RNA sequencing, RNA was extracted from PBMCs using TRIzol.

The data also belong to a second study, concerning T cells in Graves' hyperthyroidism and ophthalmopathy.

The material sequenced was peripheral blood mononuclear cells (PBMCs), taken at new diagnosis, from a patient treated with antithyroid drugs. The receptors shown here come from a woman aged 25 to 39 with Graves disease. Donor details come from another sample of the same person, matched by shared clones.

J is TRBJ2-1 and V is TRBV25-1; TRBD2 matches 8 bases. Trimming at V came to 4 bases and at J to 7 bases, leaving 9 bases not matched to a gene. The germline CDR1 and CDR2 sequences are MGHDK and SYGVNS. The CDR3 contains 15 residues. CDR3 nucleotides: TGTGCCAGCAGTGTTCACAGAAGCGGGAGAAATGAGCAGTTCTTC. Residues: CASSVHRSGRNEQFF.

The V gene is TRBV5-5, the J gene TRBJ2-2, with D hard to call. The CDR3 length is 16 residues. The germline gives CDR1 SGHKS, CDR2 YYEKEE (reference sequence). With 0 bases removed from V and 0 bases from J, the gap between germline ends came to 9 bases. DNA for the CDR3: TGTGCCAGCAGCTTGGCCGCAGGTTCGAACACCGGGGAGCTGTTTTTT. It codes for CASSLAAGSNTGELFF.

There are many counts of this clonotype. The rearrangement uses TRBV20-1 and TRBJ2-1; D may be TRBD2 (5 bases). The length of the CDR3 is 14 residues. Trimming shortened V by 5 bases and J by 0 bases, and 11 bases separated the two germline ends. The germline gives CDR1 DFQATT, CDR2 SNEGSKA (reference sequence). The CDR3 coding sequence is TGCAGTGCTGTCGGAGGTAGCTCCTACAATGAGCAGTTCTTC. Translating it yields CSAVGGSSYNEQFF.

This clonotype occurred a few times. The chain carries TRBV20-1 and TRBJ1-6, with D possibly matching TRBD1 (5 bases). There are 19 residues in the CDR3. V was pared by 6 bases and J by 0 bases, with 24 bases between. Germline CDR1 is DFQATT and CDR2 is SNEGSKA (reference sequence). The CDR3 sequence: CSARRERGPTSSYNSPLHF. The DNA for the CDR3 is TGCAGTGCCAGACGAGAGAGGGGACCAACTAGCTCCTATAATTCACCCCTCCACTTT.

This clonotype has a count of ten or more. The genes are TRBV7-9 and TRBJ2-7, with 7 bases that match TRBD1. This CDR3 has 13 amino acids. After removal of 5 bases from V and 8 bases from J, the junction contained 9 bases not matched to a gene. Germline assignment: CDR1 SEHNR and CDR2 FQNEAQ (reference sequence). CDR3 nucleotides: TGTGCCAGCAGCCATGGACAGGTTGGCCAGCAGTACTTC. This codes for CASSHGQVGQQYF. Using reference TRBV7-9 and TRBJ2-7 for the parts outside the CDR3, the full variable domain is DTGVSQNPRHKITKRGQNVTFRCDPISEHNRLYWYRQTLGQGPEFLTYFQNEAQLEKSRLLSDRFSAERPKGSFSTLEIQRTEQGDSAMYLCASSHGQVGQQYFGPGTRLTVT.

The CDR3 DNA sequence: TGTGCCAGCAGTGACCCTAGCGGGGGGTACAATGAGCAGTTCTTC. It yields the protein CASSDPSGGYNEQFF. The chain has TRBV25-1 and TRBJ2-1, with 11 bases that match TRBD2. The CDR3 is made up of 15 amino acids. Trimming cost V 3 bases and J 4 bases; bases outside gene matches: 2. Germline V gives CDR1 MGHDK, CDR2 SYGVNS.

This clonotype was observed at least ten times. The gene calls are TRBV3-1 and TRBJ2-1, with 7 bases that match TRBD2. CDR1 and CDR2 from the germline V gene are LGHDT and YNNKEL (reference sequence). This CDR3 spans 17 amino acids. The V and J ends lost 0 bases and 4 bases, in that order; junction bases with no gene match: 9. CDR3 nucleotide sequence: TGTGCCAGCAGCCAAGAGTCCGTCAGCGGGATTTACAATGAGCAGTTCTTC. This encodes CASSQESVSGIYNEQFF.

The genes are TRBV6-9 and TRBJ2-1; 12 nucleotides match TRBD2. The CDR3 sequence is 17 residues long. Trimming cost V 3 bases and J 3 bases; bases outside gene matches: 6. The V gene's germline CDR1 is MNHGY and CDR2 SVAAGI. This CDR3 reads CASSYWTSGINYNEQFF. The CDR3, as DNA: TGTGCCAGCAGTTACTGGACTAGCGGGATAAACTACAATGAGCAGTTCTTC.

This clonotype was seen many times. The chain combines TRBV4-2 with TRBJ2-1; 11 nucleotides match TRBD2. The CDR3 totals 16 residues. In germline, CDR1 is LGHNA, CDR2 YNFKEQ. Trimming removed 5 bases from V and 8 bases from J; junction bases left unmatched: 11. The CDR3 sequence is CASSSQLAGAGDEQFF. The CDR3 DNA reads TGTGCCAGCAGCAGTCAACTAGCGGGAGCTGGGGATGAGCAGTTCTTC.

This clonotype was observed a few times. This chain links TRBV30 with TRBJ1-4, with TRBD1 matching 7 bases. This CDR3 has 10 amino acids. The germline V gene encodes CDR1 GTSNPN and CDR2 SVGIG (reference sequence). The chain's CDR3 is CALRRGTVFF. The CDR3 nucleotides are TGTGCTCTCCGTCGGGGGACAGTGTTTTTT.

This clonotype was detected many times. This sequence joins TRBV2 and TRBJ2-1, with 9 positions matching TRBD2. This CDR3 has 20 residues. The germline V gene encodes CDR1 SNHLY and CDR2 FYNNEI. With 8 bases clipped from V and 0 bases from J, the junction kept 20 bases outside the gene matches. Here the CDR3 reads CASANGEPSGIGSSYNEQFF. Written as DNA, the CDR3 is TGTGCCAGCGCTAATGGGGAACCTAGCGGGATTGGAAGCTCCTACAATGAGCAGTTCTTC.

This chain connects TRBV3-1 to TRBJ2-7; the D call may be TRBD1 or TRBD2 (5 bases each). This CDR3 is 14 amino acids long. The ends were cut back, 3 bases at V and 1 base at J, with 10 bases in the middle. Germline assignment: CDR1 LGHDT and CDR2 YNNKEL (reference sequence). CDR3 in amino acids: CASSHGAWSYEQYF. The CDR3 DNA follows: TGTGCCAGCAGCCACGGGGCATGGTCCTACGAGCAGTACTTC.

Ten or more counts support this clonotype. The rearrangement links TRBV6-1 to TRBJ1-5; D is unclear. Germline CDR1 MNHNS, CDR2 SASEGT. V was trimmed by 2 bases and J by 4 bases, leaving 15 bases between them. CDR3 length: 16 amino acids. In DNA, the CDR3 is TGTGCCAGCAGTGAAAGTACTACCAGGCAGAATCAGCCCCAGCATTTT. Translation gives CASSESTTRQNQPQHF.

This clonotype was recorded at least ten times. This chain connects TRBV19 to TRBJ2-3; unclear D gene. From germline, CDR1 is LNHDA and CDR2 SQIVND (reference sequence). V lost 4 bases, J lost 5 bases, and 16 bases lay in between. This CDR3 has 15 residues. The CDR3 sequence: CASSTLLGGVDTQYF. The CDR3 bases are TGTGCCAGTAGTACTCTCCTTGGCGGTGTAGATACGCAGTATTTT.

The chain joins TRBV15 to TRBJ2-4; no clear D gene. The germline V gene encodes CDR1 LNHNV and CDR2 YYDKDF (reference sequence). This CDR3 is 16 amino acids long. The germline V and J ends were trimmed by 0 bases and 1 base, with 10 bases remaining between them. CDR3 loop: CATSRDPPEAKNIQYF. Written as DNA, the CDR3 is TGTGCCACCAGCAGAGATCCCCCAGAGGCCAAAAACATTCAGTACTTC.

This clonotype was found many times. The chain recombines TRBV6-2 or TRBV6-3 with TRBJ2-1, with TRBD2 matching 8 bases. In germline, CDR1 is MNHEY, CDR2 SVGEGT. This CDR3 is 14 amino acids long. With V trimmed by 6 bases and J by 0 bases, 1 base remained unmatched. CDR3 DNA: TGTGCCAGCAGACTAGCGGACTCCTACAATGAGCAGTTCTTC. This gives the protein CASRLADSYNEQFF.

This clonotype was observed at least ten times. The chain joins TRBV2 to TRBJ1-6; D remains unclear. V lost 10 bases, J lost 1 base, and 14 bases lay in between. The CDR3 loop spans 15 amino acids. Germline CDR1 SNHLY, CDR2 FYNNEI. The CDR3 nucleotides read TGTGCCACCAAGTCGGTACAGTCCTATAATTCACCCCTCCACTTT. Amino acid sequence: CATKSVQSYNSPLHF.

The chain has TRBV29-1 and TRBJ2-1; unclear D gene. The germline gives CDR1 SQVTM, CDR2 ANQGSEA. Trimming removed 4 bases from V and 9 bases from J, with 10 bases in between. This CDR3 has 11 residues. CDR3 sequence: CSVARQGEQFF. In DNA, the CDR3 is TGCAGCGTTGCCCGACAAGGTGAGCAGTTCTTC.

For this clonotype: A much larger clone is a single base away; this may be a read error. The V call is TRBV20-1, the J call TRBJ2-3, with 12 nucleotides matching TRBD2. The DNA matches TRBJ2-7 better at its end, which makes the J call doubtful. CDR1 is DFQATT and CDR2 is SNEGSKA in the germline V gene (reference sequence). The CDR3 has 14 amino acids. This CDR3 reads CSAYTSGRFYEQYF. As DNA, the CDR3 is TGCAGTGCTTACACTAGCGGGAGGTTCTATGAGCAGTACTTC.

This clonotype was recorded at least ten times. In nucleotides, the CDR3 is TGCAGTGCCACCGGGACTAGCGTTTACAATGAGCAGTTCTTC. This sequence encodes CSATGTSVYNEQFF. The chain couples TRBV20-1 to TRBJ2-1, with TRBD2 matching over 10 bases. Germline V lookup: CDR1 DFQATT, CDR2 SNEGSKA (reference sequence). CDR3 length: 14 amino acids. V lost 6 bases, J lost 4 bases, and 6 bases stayed unmatched.

This clonotype was picked up a small number of times. The chain recombines TRBV4-3 with TRBJ2-2, with 9 positions matching TRBD1. The V gene end was trimmed by 2 bases and the J gene end by 6 bases; junction bases not matched to a gene: 4. Germline CDR1 LGHNA, CDR2 YSLEER. This CDR3 has 15 amino acids. CDR3 sequence (DNA): TGCGCCAGCAGCCAACAACAGGGGGCTCCCGGGGAGCTGTTTTTT. Protein product: CASSQQQGAPGELFF.

On this clonotype: A far larger clone lies a single base away; this is likely a read error. V gene TRBV2 combines with J gene TRBJ2-3; 13 nucleotides agree with TRBD2. Judging by the DNA end, TRBJ2-1 fits better; the J call may be wrong. The CDR3 runs to 18 residues. Germline loops: CDR1 SNHLY, CDR2 FYNNEI. Written as DNA, the CDR3 is TGTGCCAGCAGGGCCACCGTCTCCGGGACTAGCGGGATGAGTGAGCAGTTCTTC. It is translated as CASRATVSGTSGMSEQFF.

CDR3 residues: CASSIGQQGASQPQHF. In DNA form, the CDR3 reads TGTGCCAGTAGTATAGGCCAACAGGGGGCTAGTCAGCCCCAGCATTTT. The chain recombines TRBV19 with TRBJ1-5; 9 positions agree with TRBD1. The CDR3 runs 16 residues. J was trimmed by 6 bases and V by 1 base; bases with no gene match: 7. Germline CDR1 is LNHDA and CDR2 is SQIVND (reference sequence).

The sample holds a few counts of this clonotype. This chain joins TRBV20-1 and TRBJ2-2; 9 bases map to TRBD2. The CDR3 is 16 amino acids. J was trimmed by 2 bases and V by 0 bases; bases with no gene match: 4. Germline CDR1 reads DFQATT; CDR2 reads SNEGSKA (reference sequence). The CDR3 sequence is CSARDPSGKNTGELFF. The CDR3 nucleotides read TGCAGTGCTAGAGACCCTAGCGGGAAAAACACCGGGGAGCTGTTTTTT.

The genes are TRBV19 and TRBJ2-5; TRBD1 is a possible D gene (6 bases). Trimming took 8 bases from V and 5 from J, leaving 12 bases between them. The CDR3 runs 12 residues. Germline V lookup: CDR1 LNHDA, CDR2 SQIVND (reference sequence). DNA for the CDR3: TGTGCCAGTTCTGGGGGCAGGGAGACCCAGTACTTC. Protein product: CASSGGRETQYF.

Only a few counts were recorded for this clonotype. CDR3 DNA: TGCAGTGCCCGGGACCAAACCTACGAGCAGTACTTC. Translation: CSARDQTYEQYF. The V gene is TRBV20-1, the J gene TRBJ2-7; the D gene could be TRBD1 or TRBD2 (5 bases each). Germline V gene data show CDR1 as DFQATT and CDR2 as SNEGSKA (reference sequence). The CDR3 has 12 amino acids. Trimming cost V 6 bases and J 2 bases, with 11 bases left between them.

In its sample, this clonotype was seen a few times. The chain joins TRBV20-1 to TRBJ1-2, with D possibly matching TRBD1 (5 bases). This CDR3 contains 14 residues. In germline, CDR1 is DFQATT, CDR2 SNEGSKA (reference sequence). Trimming took 0 bases from V and 4 from J, leaving 12 bases between them. The CDR3: CSARDLDTTYGYTF. The CDR3, as DNA: TGCAGTGCTAGAGATCTGGACACGACCTATGGCTACACCTTC.